What follows is one T cell receptor beta chain and its context. Its target is not known. These data originate in a study of PD-1 blockade in classical Hodgkin lymphoma. The study's findings and limits: Complete responders had baseline diversity similar to newly diagnosed patients. When set against healthy donors, newly diagnosed patients were reported to show lower baseline TCR diversity.

Trimming shortened V by 6 bases and J by 1 base, and 18 bases separated the two germline ends. CDR3 length: 16 residues. Germline loops: CDR1 KGHSH, CDR2 LQKENI. Relapse was seen in all patients after autologous stem cell transplantation, and brentuximab vedotin exposure was variable. The method was immunoSEQ multiplex PCR; TCRdb's version includes in-frame clones alone and lacks a portion of them. The profile shows about 26,000 clones, approximately 84% of them singletons. The sequence derives from a human donor with classical Hodgkin lymphoma. V gene TRBV18 combines with J gene TRBJ1-1; D is possibly TRBD1 (5 bases). This material consisted of peripheral blood mononuclear cells (PBMCs), taken at baseline. This CDR3 is CASSPTATVSNTEAFF. CDR3 DNA sequence: TGTGCCAGCTCCCCCACCGCGACAGTATCGAACACTGAAGCTTTCTTT. The whole variable domain, remainder taken from reference TRBV18 and TRBJ1-1, is NAGVMQNPRHLVRRRGQEARLRCSPMKGHSHVYWYRQLPEEGLKFMVYLQKENIIDESGMPKERFSAEFPKEGPSILRIQQVVRGDSAAYFCASSPTATVSNTEAFFGQGTRLTVV.